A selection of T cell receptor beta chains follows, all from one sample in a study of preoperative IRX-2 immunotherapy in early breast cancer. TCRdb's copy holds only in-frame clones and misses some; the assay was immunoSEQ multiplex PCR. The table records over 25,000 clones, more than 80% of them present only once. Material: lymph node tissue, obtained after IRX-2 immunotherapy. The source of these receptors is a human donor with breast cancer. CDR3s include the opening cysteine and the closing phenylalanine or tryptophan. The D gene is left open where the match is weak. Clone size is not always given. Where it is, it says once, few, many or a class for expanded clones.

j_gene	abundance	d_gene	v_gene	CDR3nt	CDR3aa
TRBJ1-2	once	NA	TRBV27	TGTGCCAGCAGTTTATCAGGCGGCGAGCTACTATTC	CASSLSGGELLF
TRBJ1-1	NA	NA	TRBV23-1	TGCGCCAGCACACCCCGAAGAGGGCTTAGGGACACTGAAGCTTTCTTT	CASTPRRGLRDTEAFF
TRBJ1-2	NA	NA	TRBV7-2	TGTGCCAGCAGCCTAAACCAAGGGGCTGGCTACACCTTC	CASSLNQGAGYTF
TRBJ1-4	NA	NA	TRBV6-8	TGTGCCAGCAGTTACGAGGGAGCAACTAATGAAAAACTGTTTTTT	CASSYEGATNEKLFF
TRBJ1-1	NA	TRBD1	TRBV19	TGTGCCAGTACAGTAACAGGGGTCTTTAAGAGTGAAGCTTTCTTT	CASTVTGVFKSEAFF
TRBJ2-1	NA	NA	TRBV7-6	TGTGCCAGCAGCTTAGTGGGCGGGGACAATGAGCAGTTCTTC	CASSLVGGDNEQFF
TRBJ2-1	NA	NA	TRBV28	TGTGCCAGCAGCCCCGACATGAATGAGCAGTTCTTC	CASSPDMNEQFF
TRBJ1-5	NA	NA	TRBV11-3	TGTGCCAGCAGCTTGGACGGTAATAGCAATCAGCCCCAGCATTTT	CASSLDGNSNQPQHF
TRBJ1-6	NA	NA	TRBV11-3	TGTGCCAGCAGCCTACAGGGTTCAAATTCACCCCTCCACTTT	CASSLQGSNSPLHF
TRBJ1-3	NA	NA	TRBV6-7	TGTGCCAGCCGATTTTCTTCCAGTTCTGGAAACACCATATATTTT	CASRFSSSSGNTIYF
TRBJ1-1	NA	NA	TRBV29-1	TGCAGCGTCAAAGACTTGAACACTGAAGCTTTCTTT	CSVKDLNTEAFF
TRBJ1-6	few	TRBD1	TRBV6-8	TGTGCCAGCAGCTTGGGACAGGGAAATTCACCCCTCCACTTT	CASSLGQGNSPLHF
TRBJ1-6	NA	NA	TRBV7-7	TGTGCCAGCAGCTTGAGGGGACGGCCGAGCTCCTATAATTCACCCCTCCACTTT	CASSLRGRPSSYNSPLHF
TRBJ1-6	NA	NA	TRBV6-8	TGTGCCAGCAGTCTCCCATCCGTCGGGGGGAGAGGTGATTCACCCCTCCACTTT	CASSLPSVGGRGDSPLHF
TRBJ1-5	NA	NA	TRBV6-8	TGTGCCAGCAGTGATTTGCGAGGAGGCCAGCCCCAGCATTTT	CASSDLRGGQPQHF
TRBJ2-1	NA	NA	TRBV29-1	TGCAGCGTTGCAGGGGGGACCTCCTACAATGAGCAGTTCTTC	CSVAGGTSYNEQFF
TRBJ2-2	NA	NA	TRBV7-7	TGTGCTAGCAGCCCCACTACGGGGACCGGGGAGCTGTTTTTT	CASSPTTGTGELFF
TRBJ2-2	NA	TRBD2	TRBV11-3	TGTGCCAGCAGCCAAGTCCTCTCTGGGAGCGGGGGAGGCGGGGAGCTGTTTTTT	CASSQVLSGSGGGGELFF
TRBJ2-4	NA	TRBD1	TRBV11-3	TGTGCCAGCAGCTACAACCCCGGGACAGACCTTAAAAACATTCAGTACTTC	CASSYNPGTDLKNIQYF
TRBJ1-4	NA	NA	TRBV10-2	TGCGCCAGCTCTGGGCGGGGTGCCGCAACTAATGAAAAACTGTTTTTT	CASSGRGAATNEKLFF
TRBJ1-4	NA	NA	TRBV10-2	TGCGCCAGCAGTCTTACCCAACGTGAAAAACTGTTTTTT	CASSLTQREKLFF
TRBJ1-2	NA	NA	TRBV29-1	TGCAGCGTTGAAGACCCCTCGCGGTGGGGCGGCTACACCTTC	CSVEDPSRWGGYTF
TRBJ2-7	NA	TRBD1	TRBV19	TGTGCCAGTAGTAGGGGGACAGGGCGAACTACTTACGAGCAGTACTTC	CASSRGTGRTTYEQYF
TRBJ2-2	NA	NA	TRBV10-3	TGTGCCAGCCGCGGGTCTCACGGGGAGCTGTTTTTT	CASRGSHGELFF
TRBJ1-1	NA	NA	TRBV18	TGTGCCAGCTCACCAGGCGCCGGGAGTCCTGAAGCTTTCTTT	CASSPGAGSPEAFF
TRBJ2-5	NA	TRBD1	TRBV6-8	TGTGCCATCAGCGGACAGGGGATGAGAGAGACCCAGTACTTC	CAISGQGMRETQYF
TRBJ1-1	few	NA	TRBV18	TGTGCCAGCTCACCAGGGGGGTCAAACACTGAAGCTTTCTTT	CASSPGGSNTEAFF
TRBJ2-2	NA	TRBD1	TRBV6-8	TGTGCCAGCAGGTCACAGGGGGCCGGGGAGCTGTTTTTT	CASRSQGAGELFF
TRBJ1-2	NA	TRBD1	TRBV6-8	TGTGCCAGCAGGGGGACAGGGAATGGCTACACCTTC	CASRGTGNGYTF
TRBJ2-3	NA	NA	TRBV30	TGTGCCTGGATGTGGCGGACAGATACGCAGTATTTT	CAWMWRTDTQYF
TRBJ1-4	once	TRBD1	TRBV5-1	TGCGCCAGCAGCTCCTCGGGACAGGGTGTGACGGAAAAACTGTTTTTT	CASSSSGQGVTEKLFF
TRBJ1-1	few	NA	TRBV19	TGTGCCAGTAGTATCCGAGGGGGTATGAACACTGAAGCTTTCTTT	CASSIRGGMNTEAFF
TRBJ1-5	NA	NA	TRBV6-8	TGTGCCAGCAGTTACGCGCAGGGCAATCAGCCCCAGCATTTT	CASSYAQGNQPQHF
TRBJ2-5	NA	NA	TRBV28	TGTGCCAGCAGTTCCCTGACAGGACAAGAGACCCAGTACTTC	CASSSLTGQETQYF
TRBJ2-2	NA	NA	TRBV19	TGTGCCAGTAAGGAACGGACCGGGGAGCTGTTTTTT	CASKERTGELFF
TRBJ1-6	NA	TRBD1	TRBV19	TGTGCCACCCGACAGGGCTTACGCTATAATTCACCCCTCCACTTT	CATRQGLRYNSPLHF
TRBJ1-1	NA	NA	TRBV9	TGTGCCAGCAGTACCTTTGGGGTTGAAGCTTTCTTT	CASSTFGVEAFF
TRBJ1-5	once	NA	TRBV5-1	TGCGCCAGCAGCTTAACCGGGGGAAGCAATCAGCCCCAGCATTTT	CASSLTGGSNQPQHF
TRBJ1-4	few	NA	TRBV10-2	TGCGCCAGCAGCGGTGGAAGGGCTAATGAAAAACTGTTTTTT	CASSGGRANEKLFF
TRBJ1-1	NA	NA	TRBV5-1	TGCGCCAGCAGTTCGGGACACCCGAACACTGAAGCTTTCTTT	CASSSGHPNTEAFF
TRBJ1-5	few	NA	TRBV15	TGTGCCACCAGCAGAGATTCGAAGAGGGAGGGCAATCAGCCCCAGCATTTT	CATSRDSKREGNQPQHF
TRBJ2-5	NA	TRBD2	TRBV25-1	TGTGCCAGCAGTTATAGCGGGAAACAAGAGACCCAGTACTTC	CASSYSGKQETQYF
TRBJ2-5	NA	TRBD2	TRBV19	TGTGCCAGTAATTGGACTAGCGGGGGGGTTGAGGGAGAGACCCAGTACTTC	CASNWTSGGVEGETQYF
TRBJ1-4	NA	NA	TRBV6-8	TGTGCCAGCAGTACTACAGGGAGGCCTAATGAAAAACTGTTTTTT	CASSTTGRPNEKLFF
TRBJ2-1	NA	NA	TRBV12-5	TGTGCCAGCACCCAGGGGCAGGGTTTATACAATGAGCAGTTCTTC	CASTQGQGLYNEQFF
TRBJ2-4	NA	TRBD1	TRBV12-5	TGTGCTAGTGGTCCGGGACAGACCTCCATTAACATTCAGTACTTC	CASGPGQTSINIQYF
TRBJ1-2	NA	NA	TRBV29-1	TGCAGCGTTGAAGGCAGGGCCCTGGGAGGCTACACCTTC	CSVEGRALGGYTF
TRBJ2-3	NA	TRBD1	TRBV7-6	TGTGCCAGCAGCTCGACAGGGAGCGGCACAGATACGCAGTATTTT	CASSSTGSGTDTQYF
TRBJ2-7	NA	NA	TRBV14	TGTGCCAGCAGCCAGGGCCAGACCTACGAGCAGTACTTC	CASSQGQTYEQYF